This TCR beta chain was sequenced in a study of response to subunit inactivated influenza vaccine. Study observations and caveats: The study's authors posited that every seasonal influenza vaccination enlists few new T cells.

TCRdb re-derived calls from the RT-PCR reads in MiXCR, one entry per CDR3 protein. The sample consists of 600,000 to 850,000 distinct CDR3 sequences, 14% of them appearing once. There are a few counts of this clonotype. Its cognate antigen is unknown. Between the trimmed V and J ends, which lost 1 base and 0 bases, there was a span of 7 bases. This CDR3 is 15 amino acids long. CDR1 is LGHDT, CDR2 YNNKEL, per germline (reference sequence). This TCR was sampled from a man in his fifties who received an inactivated influenza vaccine. Material: PBMCs from blood, obtained 14 days before vaccination. The V call is TRBV3-1, the J call TRBJ2-1; D is unclear. In DNA form, the CDR3 reads TGTGCCAGCAGCCAAGGAGAGTACTCCTACAATGAGCAGTTCTTC. It is translated as CASSQGEYSYNEQFF.